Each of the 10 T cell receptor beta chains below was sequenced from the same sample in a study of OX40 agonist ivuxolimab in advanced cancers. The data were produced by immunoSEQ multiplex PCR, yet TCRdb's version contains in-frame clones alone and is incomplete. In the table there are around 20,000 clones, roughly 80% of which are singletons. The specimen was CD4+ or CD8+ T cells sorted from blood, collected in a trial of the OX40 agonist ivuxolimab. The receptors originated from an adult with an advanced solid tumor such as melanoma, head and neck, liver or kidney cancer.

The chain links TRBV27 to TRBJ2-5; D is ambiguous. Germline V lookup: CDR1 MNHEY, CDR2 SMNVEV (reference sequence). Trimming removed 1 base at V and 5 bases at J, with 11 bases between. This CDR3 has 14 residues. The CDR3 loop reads CASSLFPGRETQYF. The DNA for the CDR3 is TGTGCCAGCAGTTTATTCCCAGGCAGGGAGACCCAGTACTTC.

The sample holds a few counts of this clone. This CDR3 reads CASSPLAGADEQFF. The CDR3 DNA reads as TGTGCCAGCAGCCCACTAGCGGGAGCGGATGAGCAGTTCTTC. The rearrangement links TRBV27 to TRBJ2-1; 11 bases map to TRBD2. Unmatched junction bases numbered 6, after V lost 6 bases and J lost 8 bases. Germline CDR1 MNHEY, CDR2 SMNVEV (reference sequence). The CDR3 is made up of 14 amino acids.

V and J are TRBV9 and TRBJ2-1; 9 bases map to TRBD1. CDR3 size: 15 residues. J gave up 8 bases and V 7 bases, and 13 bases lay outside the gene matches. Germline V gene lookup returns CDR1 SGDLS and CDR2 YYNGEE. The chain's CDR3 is CASGTGTGRFDEQFF. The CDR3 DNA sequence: TGTGCCAGCGGAACAGGGACAGGGAGGTTCGATGAGCAGTTCTTC.

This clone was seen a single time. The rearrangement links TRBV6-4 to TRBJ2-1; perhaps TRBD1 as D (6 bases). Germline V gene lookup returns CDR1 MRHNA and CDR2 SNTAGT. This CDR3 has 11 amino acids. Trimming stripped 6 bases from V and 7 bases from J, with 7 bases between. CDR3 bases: TGTGCCAGCAGAGGGGGAAATGAGCAGTTCTTC. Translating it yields CASRGGNEQFF.

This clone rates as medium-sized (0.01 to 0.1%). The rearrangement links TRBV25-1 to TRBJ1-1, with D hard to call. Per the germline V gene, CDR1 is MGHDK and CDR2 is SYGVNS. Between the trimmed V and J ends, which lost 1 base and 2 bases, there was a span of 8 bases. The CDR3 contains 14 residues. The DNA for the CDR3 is TGTGCCAGCAGTGAATTTCGGAGTAACACTGAAGCTTTCTTT. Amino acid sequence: CASSEFRSNTEAFF.

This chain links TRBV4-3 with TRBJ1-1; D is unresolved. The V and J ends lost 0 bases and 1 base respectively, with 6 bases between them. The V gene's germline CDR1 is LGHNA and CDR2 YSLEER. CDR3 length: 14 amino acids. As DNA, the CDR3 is TGCGCCAGCAGCCAAGACGCAGGGAACACTGAAGCTTTCTTT. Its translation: CASSQDAGNTEAFF.

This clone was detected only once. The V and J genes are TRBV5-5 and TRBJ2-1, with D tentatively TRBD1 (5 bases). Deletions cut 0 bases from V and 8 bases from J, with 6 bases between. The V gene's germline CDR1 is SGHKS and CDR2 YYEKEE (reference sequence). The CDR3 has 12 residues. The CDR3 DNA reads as TGTGCCAGCAGCTTGGTAGGGGATGAGCAGTTCTTC. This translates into CASSLVGDEQFF.

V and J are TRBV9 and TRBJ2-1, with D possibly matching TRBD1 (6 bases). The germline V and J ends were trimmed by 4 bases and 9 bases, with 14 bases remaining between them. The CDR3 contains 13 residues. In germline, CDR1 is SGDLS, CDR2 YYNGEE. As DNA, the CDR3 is TGTGCCAGCAGCCCCGCAGGGGAAGGTGAGCAGTTCTTC. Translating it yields CASSPAGEGEQFF.

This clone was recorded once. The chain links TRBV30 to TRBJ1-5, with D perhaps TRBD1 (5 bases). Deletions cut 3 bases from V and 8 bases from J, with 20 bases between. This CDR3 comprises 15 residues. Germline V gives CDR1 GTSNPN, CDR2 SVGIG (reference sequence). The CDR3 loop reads CAWRGGGLTGEPQHF. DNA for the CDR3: TGTGCCTGGAGGGGCGGGGGACTTACCGGGGAGCCCCAGCATTTT.

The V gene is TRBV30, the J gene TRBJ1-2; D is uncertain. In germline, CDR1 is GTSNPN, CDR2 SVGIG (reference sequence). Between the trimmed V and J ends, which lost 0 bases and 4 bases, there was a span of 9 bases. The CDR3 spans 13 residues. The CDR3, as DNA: TGTGCCTGGAGTGTACAAAGCTCCTATGGCTACACCTTC. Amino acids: CAWSVQSSYGYTF.